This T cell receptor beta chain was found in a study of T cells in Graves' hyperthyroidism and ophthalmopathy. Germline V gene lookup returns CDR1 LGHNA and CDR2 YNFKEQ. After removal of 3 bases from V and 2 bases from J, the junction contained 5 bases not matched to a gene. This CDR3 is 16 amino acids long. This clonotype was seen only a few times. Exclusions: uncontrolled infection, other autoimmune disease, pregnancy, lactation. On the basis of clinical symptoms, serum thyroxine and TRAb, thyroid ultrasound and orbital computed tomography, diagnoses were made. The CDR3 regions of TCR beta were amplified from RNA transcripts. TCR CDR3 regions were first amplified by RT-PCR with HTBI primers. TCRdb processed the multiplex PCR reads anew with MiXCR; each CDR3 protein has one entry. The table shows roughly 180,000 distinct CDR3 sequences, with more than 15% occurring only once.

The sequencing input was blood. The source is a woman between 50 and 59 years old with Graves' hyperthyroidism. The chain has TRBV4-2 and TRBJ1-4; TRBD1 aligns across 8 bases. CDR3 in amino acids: CASSQEQGGTNEKLFF. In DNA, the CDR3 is TGTGCCAGCAGCCAGGAACAGGGGGGGACTAATGAAAAACTGTTTTTT.